The T cell receptor (beta chain) under discussion was sequenced for a study of shared clonotypes between healthy human individuals. Study-wide results and limits: Large depth notwithstanding, sorted-subset sequencing proved incomplete by rarefaction. Naive CD4 clonotypes overlapped across a handful of donors at approximately 4.5%. Naive subsets typically showed greater estimated richness than memory subsets.

CD8 cells classed as naive were CD45RO-negative and positively selected for CCR7, excluding terminally differentiated effector memory CD45RA+ cells. This CDR3 comprises 13 residues. The ends lost 0 bases at V and 10 bases at J; junction bases unmatched: 4. Germline V CDR1 and CDR2: LNHNV, YYDKDF (reference sequence). This table comes from immunoSEQ multiplex PCR, and its TCRdb copy is limited to in-frame clones, with some not included. The sample lists more than 2 million clones; roughly 95% were seen once. As to this clone: As yet, its antigen is unknown.

The V call is TRBV15, the J call TRBJ1-1, with TRBD1 matching over 8 bases. The receptor was isolated from a man younger than 30 in good health. Some clones in this sample may be carry-over from other donors' samples. Sequenced material: naive CD8+ T cells from PBMCs. The chain's CDR3 is CATSRDQGAVAFF. CDR3 DNA sequence: TGTGCCACCAGCAGAGATCAGGGGGCTGTAGCTTTCTTT. The full variable domain, with the rest looked up from reference TRBV15 and TRBJ1-1, is DAMVIQNPRYQVTQFGKPVTLSCSQTLNHNVMYWYQQKSSQAPKLLFHYYDKDFNNEADTPDNFQSRRPNTSFCFLDIRSPGLGDTAMYLCATSRDQGAVAFFGQGTRLTVV.